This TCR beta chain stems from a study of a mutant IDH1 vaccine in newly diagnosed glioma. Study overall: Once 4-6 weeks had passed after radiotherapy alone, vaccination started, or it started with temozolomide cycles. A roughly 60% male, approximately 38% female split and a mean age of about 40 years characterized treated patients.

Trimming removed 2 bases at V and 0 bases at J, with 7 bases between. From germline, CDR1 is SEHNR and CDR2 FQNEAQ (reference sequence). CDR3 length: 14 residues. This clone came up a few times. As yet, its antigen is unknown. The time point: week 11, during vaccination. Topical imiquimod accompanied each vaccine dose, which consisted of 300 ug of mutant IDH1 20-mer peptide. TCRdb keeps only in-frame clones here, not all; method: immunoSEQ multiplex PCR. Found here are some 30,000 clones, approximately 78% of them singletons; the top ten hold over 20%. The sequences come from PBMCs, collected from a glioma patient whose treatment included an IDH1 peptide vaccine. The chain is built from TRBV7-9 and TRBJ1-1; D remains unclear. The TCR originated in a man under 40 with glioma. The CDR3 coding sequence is TGTGCCAGCAGCTTAAGTGGCATGAACACTGAAGCTTTCTTT. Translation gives CASSLSGMNTEAFF.